A single TCR beta chain is shown here with its context. It lacks a known antigen. No base quality values were provided; no much bigger clone lies one nucleotide off. These data originate in a study of cytomegalovirus exposure and HLA in healthy donors (dated by TCRdb to the late 2010s). Some background on the complete study: An earlier analysis of roughly 500 of the donors reported 276 Gb of sequence data and some 110 million unique TCR beta sequences obtained from about 180 million T cells. To predict cytomegalovirus infection status, the study brought together high-throughput TCR immunosequencing, statistical association of individual TCRs with disease status, and machine learning. Both class I and class II loci were covered by HLA typing, at four-digit resolution. Around 320 gigabases of sequencing data and roughly 90 million unique TCR sequences were included in an early release covering about 700 HLA-typed donors. In the later analysis, no new phenotypic data were used to find candidate immune exposures; instead, reliance was placed on TCR beta sequences and their occurrence across donors. The study profiled the T cell repertoires of 666 subjects by immunosequencing and related them to cytomegalovirus serostatus. Typing coverage differed by locus: A, B, C, DRB1 and DQB1 were typed in about 620-640 donors, DQA1 in approximately 520, DPA1 in approximately 600, and DPB1 in roughly 450. Among several hundred genotyped donors of the cohort, an average of around 220,000 unique TCR beta nucleotide sequences was sequenced per donor, of which 15% to 20% were non-productive. Of the roughly 410 genotyped donors, 65% to 90% were placed in the genetic ancestry cluster associated with self-reported Caucasian donors. Every discovery cohort repertoire had been produced on one sequencing platform. The aim of the study was to test whether cataloging public T cell receptors could identify signatures of past pathogen exposure. A later genetic analysis used genome-wide SNP genotypes for about three fifths of the 666 donors, treating that subset as a discovery cohort. Several DR-DQ haplotypes were treated as single units for association and clustering because of strong linkage in the cohort. Along with the roughly 670-subject first cohort, a separate validation cohort of 120 different subjects was used. Alongside the repertoire data, information on donor age, sex, ethnicity and CMV serostatus was compiled. In a later analysis, previously published TCR beta repertoires from several hundred donors were re-analyzed and high-resolution HLA genotyping was added so that TCR occurrence patterns could be studied. An earlier analysis of approximately 580 of the donors used high-throughput TCR beta sequencing to judge whether each TCR beta V gene segment behaved as functional or pseudogenic. What the work shows at the level of the full study, not this receptor alone: In a later analysis, most CMV-associated TCR beta chains were found to appear HLA-restricted, with HLA associations seemingly driven largely by CMV exposure. Assigning TCR associations to individual alleles was difficult when HLA alleles, especially DR and DQ, strongly co-occurred. According to the authors, the approach could potentially be generalized to other disease states and immunological phenotypes. In a later analysis, several top co-occurrence clusters were reported to appear linked to parvovirus B19, influenza, CMV and Epstein-Barr virus. Because counts were too low, roughly 17 rarely observed V segments, including chromosome 9 orphons, were left out of the earlier analysis of about 620 of the donors. The 87-base-pair reads could not distinguish some IMGT-functional V segments, including TRBV6-2 and TRBV6-3, so those segments were excluded. The presence/absence analyses assumed that sequencing depth was roughly uniform across donors, and that assumption may not be true. In vitro tests confirmed that a few of the cytomegalovirus-associated TCR beta chains recognize cytomegalovirus antigens. In an earlier analysis of more than 450 of the donors, most TCR beta V segments were observed in productive rearrangements about 90% or about 30% of the time, broadly matching IMGT annotations. In a later analysis, HLA-associated TCR beta chains were found to be more clonally expanded and to have lower generation probabilities than equally common non-associated chains. Only TCR beta chains were sequenced in this cohort, and the absence of alpha or paired-chain data limited detectable features. A further reported finding was that TCR beta sequences accurately predicted the HLA-A and HLA-B alleles for most subjects in the first cohort. A later analysis associated 15,000 to 20,000 TCR beta sequences with specific HLA alleles at a false discovery rate of 0.05. For the cohort, immune exposure information was limited to CMV serostatus. The classifier was reported to diagnose cytomegalovirus status with high specificity and sensitivity in both the original cohort and the validation cohort. The sequencing pipeline was judged likely to have produced a cluster of highly shared sequence variants as a technical artifact. Because some donors lacked HLA typing at each locus, the association tests relied only on the typed subset. In a later analysis, the rate of TCR association differed among HLA loci, with DRB1 alleles having the most associated TCRs and HLA-C alleles having the fewest. Correlated functional status among segregating V segments might be attributable to linkage disequilibrium, but an unknown experimental factor could not be ruled out. In the study, about 150 TCR beta chains were listed as associated with cytomegalovirus. V-gene and J-gene trimming of TCR beta chains was associated with a missense DCLRE1C variant in a later genetic analysis, and the association was replicated in an independent cohort. Compared with the roughly 700-donor mean, donors in an Asian-associated ancestry cluster had fewer N-insertions in productive TCRs, according to a later genetic analysis. Across donors, most TCR sequences were observed very rarely, whereas some public TCRs were present in many individuals.

Preparation of the library involved the immunoSEQ multiplex PCR assay. The multiplex PCR relied on a mix of 60 forward primers for TCR Vbeta segments and 13 reverse primers for TCR Jbeta segments. The CDR3 region of rearranged TCR beta genes was amplified from genomic DNA by a multiplex PCR assay. The Illumina HiSeq System was used to sequence the amplified TCR beta libraries as 87-base-pair reads. From the authors' description of their analysis: A later analysis counted approximately 76 million unique TCR beta chains across the 666 repertoires, and around 9.9 million of these chains were shared by at least two donors. Raw reads were error-corrected and collapsed into unique sequences with a nearest-neighbor algorithm that merged closely related sequences to remove PCR and sequencing errors. To assign V, D and J gene segments, CDR3 sequences were aligned to IMGT reference sequences. Each retained sequence needed at least a six-nucleotide match to both a V gene segment and a J gene segment. A rearrangement was called productive if the CDR3 had no stop codons and remained in frame with V and J, and every other rearrangement was called non-productive. Following IMGT convention, CDR3 was defined as the stretch from the second conserved V-encoded cysteine up to the conserved J-encoded phenylalanine. In an earlier analysis of just under 600 of the donors, sequences lacking an unambiguous match to a single V gene segment were excluded. An earlier analysis of several hundred of the donors called V segments functional above 56.7% productive rearrangements and segregating when the between-donor standard deviation exceeded 5%. To diagnose cytomegalovirus status from the catalog of TCR beta chain sequences, a statistical classification framework was built. V and J gene assignment, in a later analysis, came from comparing TCR nucleotide sequences with IMGT/GENE-DB human TR gene sequences. A later analysis assigned CDR3 sequences and most-parsimonious VDJ recombination scenarios with the TCRdist pipeline. In a later analysis, every TCR beta chain was defined by the combination of its CDR3 amino acid sequence and its V-gene family, and reads without a unique V-gene family were dropped. To address suspected cross-contamination and a sequencing artifact, a later analysis removed a few hundred highly shared, low-generation-probability nucleotide sequences. For each public chain, a later analysis derived a clonal expansion index from normalized ranks of inferred template counts within each repertoire. In a later analysis, generation probabilities were computed using a VDJ recombination model fitted to out-of-frame rearrangements, and the results were checked against IGoR. In a later analysis, hypergeometric tests were used to score TCR-TCR, TCR-HLA and TCR-CMV co-occurrence, with a repertoire-size bias correction applied to TCR pairs. To estimate false discovery rates, a later analysis permuted the HLA or CMV assignments 20 times. In a later analysis, co-occurring TCRs were grouped with DBSCAN, and TCRdist sequence similarity was added when clustering was performed within HLA-allele-positive subsets. For co-occurrence clustering, repertoires with fewer than 30,000 or more than 120,000 public chains were excluded, along with 5 or 6 repertoires with anomalous nucleotide sharing. TCRdb holds this immuneACCESS table with in-frame rearrangements only. Some clones are missing; in checked studies, unresolved V genes explain under half, and the rest has no known cause. Clonal size and the V and J genes are those of that table, whereas D and trimming came from the DNA. The sample table shows 180,000 or so clones, and nearly 80% are seen once. Nearly 6.5% of the sample is taken by the ten largest.

The cohort comprised several hundred healthy bone marrow donors. At the time of sampling, all cohort members were nominally healthy, though unrecorded immune exposures were likely present. The donor was CMV seropositive and was included in the group of some 290 seropositive cohort members. Each donor provided a peripheral blood sample, and peripheral blood mononuclear cells were used for TCR beta sequencing. Genomic DNA was extracted from the blood cell samples with the Qiagen DNeasy Blood Extraction Kit. The germline V gene (reference sequence) yields SEHNR for CDR1 and FQNEAQ for CDR2. From cysteine to phenylalanine, the CDR3 is 13 amino acids long. Only the CDR3 part of the read is kept: 39 bases, read in frame from the first base. V loses 8 bases of germline sequence and J loses 4 bases, and the interval between the two ends is 12 bases.

The chain is assembled from TRBV7-9 and TRBJ1-5; matching of 5 bases hints at TRBD1 as the D gene. Sequencing was carried out using PBMCs. The sequence was collected from a man aged 35 to 55 in good health and CMV-seropositive. The CDR3 region: CASSLGQNQPQHF. The nucleotide sequence is TGTGCCAGCTCGCTGGGGCAAAATCAGCCCCAGCATTTT.